These T cell receptor beta chains were read from a single sample in a study of T cell responses to AZD1222 COVID-19 vaccine. Generated by immunoSEQ multiplex PCR, the TCRdb table keeps only in-frame clones and is missing some. Of fewer than 150,000 clones listed, about 90% are singletons. The specimen comprised peripheral blood, sampled 28 days after the second AZD1222 dose. These receptors originate from an adult who received the AZD1222 COVID-19 vaccine. Each CDR3 is given with its conserved first and last residue. The D gene is left open where the match is weak. A row's size may be missing; if present it is once, few, many or a size class.

V gene	J gene	clone size	CDR3 length	D gene	CDR3 protein	CDR3 DNA
TRBV6-4	TRBJ1-2	NA	14	NA	CASRPDRTSYGYTF	TGTGCCAGCAGACCAGACCGGACAAGCTATGGCTACACCTTC
TRBV7-9	TRBJ1-4	NA	14	NA	CASSLQGPNEKLFF	TGTGCCAGCAGCTTACAGGGCCCTAATGAAAAACTGTTTTTT
TRBV19	TRBJ1-6	NA	13	NA	CASSRTYNSPLHF	TGTGCCAGTAGCAGGACTTATAATTCACCCCTCCACTTT
TRBV4-1	TRBJ2-5	NA	13	TRBD2	CASSHPGGETQYF	TGCGCCAGCAGCCATCCCGGGGGGGAGACCCAGTACTTC
TRBV4-2	TRBJ1-4	NA	16	NA	CASSQGQRTTNEKLFF	TGTGCCAGCAGCCAAGGACAGCGAACAACTAATGAAAAACTGTTTTTT
TRBV7-9	TRBJ1-5	once	15	TRBD1	CASSSTGQGDQPQHF	TGTGCCAGCAGCTCAACGGGACAGGGGGACCAGCCCCAGCATTTT
TRBV28	TRBJ1-2	NA	13	NA	CAIALESVYGYTF	TGTGCCATAGCACTGGAGTCCGTCTATGGCTACACCTTC
TRBV27	TRBJ1-6	NA	15	TRBD1	CASSEGDRANSPLHF	TGTGCCAGCAGCGAGGGGGACAGGGCCAATTCACCCCTCCACTTT
TRBV7-8	TRBJ2-1	NA	12	NA	CASSLGADEQFF	TGTGCCAGCAGCTTAGGGGCAGATGAGCAGTTCTTC
TRBV6-5	TRBJ1-1	NA	15	NA	CASIDVGRRNTEAFF	TGTGCCAGCATAGATGTTGGGCGAAGGAACACTGAAGCTTTCTTT
TRBV11-1	TRBJ1-1	medium-sized	16	NA	CASSLIRQGLNTEAFF	TGTGCCAGCAGCTTAATTCGGCAGGGCCTGAACACTGAAGCTTTCTTT
TRBV3-1/TRBV3-2	TRBJ2-5	NA	14	NA	CASSQGPSEEVQYF	TGTGCCAGCAGCCAAGGACCGAGCGAGGAGGTCCAGTACTTC
TRBV15	TRBJ2-1	NA	17	TRBD2	CATSREIAGSSYNEQFF	TGTGCCACCAGCAGAGAAATAGCGGGGAGCTCCTACAATGAGCAGTTCTTC
TRBV29-1	TRBJ1-1	NA	14	TRBD1	CSVLSRDRDTEAFF	TGCAGCGTCCTGTCCCGGGACAGGGACACTGAAGCTTTCTTT
TRBV3-1/TRBV3-2	TRBJ1-2	NA	16	NA	CASSQLGTGAIDGYTF	TGTGCCAGCAGCCAATTGGGAACAGGTGCGATCGATGGCTACACCTTC
TRBV19	TRBJ1-1	NA	17	TRBD1	CASSIEPGTDRNTEAFF	TGTGCCAGTAGTATAGAGCCCGGGACAGACCGGAACACTGAAGCTTTCTTT
TRBV19	TRBJ1-5	NA	15	NA	CASSQGAVYVQPQHF	TGTGCCAGTAGTCAGGGTGCCGTATACGTTCAGCCCCAGCATTTT
TRBV7-2	TRBJ1-1	NA	12	NA	CASSPLNTEAFF	TGTGCCAGCAGCCCATTGAACACTGAAGCTTTCTTT
TRBV29-1	TRBJ1-1	NA	10	NA	CSGTKVVAFF	TGCAGCGGGACGAAGGTGGTAGCTTTCTTT
TRBV19	TRBJ2-5	NA	13	NA	CASSIVGQETQYF	TGTGCCAGTAGTATAGTAGGCCAAGAGACCCAGTACTTC
TRBV27	TRBJ2-7	NA	13	NA	CASKDGGYYEQYF	TGTGCCAGCAAAGATGGGGGCTACTACGAGCAGTACTTC
TRBV7-2	TRBJ1-1	NA	12	NA	CASSLEGRGAFF	TGTGCCAGCAGCTTAGAAGGGAGGGGAGCTTTCTTT
TRBV6-2/TRBV6-3	TRBJ2-1	NA	14	NA	CASSYRRLYNEQFF	TGTGCCAGCAGTTACAGGAGACTTTACAATGAGCAGTTCTTC
TRBV18	TRBJ2-5	NA	15	NA	CASSPQTGGMETQYF	TGTGCCAGCTCACCCCAGACAGGTGGTATGGAGACCCAGTACTTC
TRBV5-1	TRBJ1-2	NA	14	NA	CASSRETANYGYTF	TGCGCCAGCAGCCGAGAGACAGCTAACTATGGCTACACCTTC
TRBV2	TRBJ1-3	NA	15	NA	CASTAEGVSGNTIYF	TGTGCCAGCACCGCGGAGGGGGTCTCTGGAAACACCATATATTTT
TRBV25-1	TRBJ1-3	NA	17	TRBD1	CASSEYYRGDSGNTIYF	TGTGCCAGCAGTGAATACTACAGGGGAGACTCTGGAAACACCATATATTTT
TRBV7-6	TRBJ2-1	NA	16	NA	CASSNFEGRSYNEQFF	TGTGCCAGCAGCAATTTTGAGGGGCGCTCCTACAATGAGCAGTTCTTC
TRBV9	TRBJ1-1	NA	15	NA	CASSVEDIRGTEAFF	TGTGCCAGCAGCGTAGAGGACATTCGGGGCACTGAAGCTTTCTTT
TRBV6-1	TRBJ2-7	NA	19	TRBD2	CASSERPTKRGLLFYEQYF	TGTGCCAGCAGTGAACGACCGACTAAGCGGGGGCTCCTCTTCTACGAGCAGTACTTC
TRBV28	TRBJ2-2	NA	14	TRBD2	CASRIAGYTGELFF	TGTGCCAGCAGGATAGCGGGGTACACCGGGGAGCTGTTTTTT
TRBV7-8	TRBJ1-1	NA	14	NA	CASRLTEGNTEAFF	TGTGCCAGCAGATTGACAGAAGGAAACACTGAAGCTTTCTTT
TRBV7-8	TRBJ2-7	NA	16	TRBD2	CASSLARREAGYEQYF	TGTGCCAGCAGCTTAGCGAGGCGGGAGGCCGGGTACGAGCAGTACTTC
TRBV6-5	TRBJ1-1	NA	12	NA	CASSSRGTEAFF	TGTGCCAGCAGTTCTCGGGGGACTGAAGCTTTCTTT
TRBV29-1	TRBJ2-5	NA	13	TRBD1	CSVARGQGVTQYF	TGCAGCGTTGCCAGGGGGCAAGGAGTGACCCAGTACTTC
TRBV4-2	TRBJ2-6	NA	15	NA	CASSPGVSGANVLTF	TGTGCCAGCAGCCCCGGGGTTAGCGGGGCCAACGTCCTGACTTTC
TRBV24-1	TRBJ1-1	NA	13	NA	CATSGWENTEAFF	TGTGCCACCAGTGGATGGGAGAACACTGAAGCTTTCTTT
TRBV6-5	TRBJ1-3	NA	13	NA	CASTQVSGNTIYF	TGTGCCAGCACCCAAGTCTCTGGAAACACCATATATTTT
TRBV25-1	TRBJ1-5	NA	18	NA	CASSQHNGGALKYQPQHF	TGTGCCAGCAGCCAACACAACGGGGGAGCCCTGAAGTATCAGCCCCAGCATTTT
TRBV2	TRBJ2-3	NA	15	NA	CASIRGLGGTDTQYF	TGTGCCAGCATTCGAGGGTTAGGAGGCACAGATACGCAGTATTTT
TRBV27	TRBJ1-2	NA	15	NA	CASRSRGGGYYGYTF	TGTGCCAGCAGGTCGAGAGGAGGGGGATACTATGGCTACACCTTC
TRBV5-4	TRBJ1-2	NA	12	TRBD1	CASSADRGGYTF	TGTGCCAGCAGCGCGGACAGGGGCGGCTACACCTTC
TRBV5-4	TRBJ1-2	NA	14	TRBD1	CASSLGGTGHGYTF	TGTGCCAGCAGCTTGGGGGGGACAGGGCATGGCTACACCTTC
TRBV10-3	TRBJ2-5	NA	14	TRBD2	CAIRGTRVQETQYF	TGTGCCATCAGGGGGACTAGGGTACAAGAGACCCAGTACTTC
TRBV6-5	TRBJ1-2	NA	10	NA	CASVGFGYTF	TGTGCCAGCGTGGGCTTCGGCTACACCTTC
TRBV18	TRBJ1-1	NA	16	TRBD1	CASLSGTALMNTEAFF	TGTGCCAGCTTATCCGGGACAGCCCTCATGAACACTGAAGCTTTCTTT
TRBV5-1	TRBJ2-1	NA	14	TRBD1	CASSLAQTTGEQFF	TGCGCCAGCAGCTTGGCCCAAACGACAGGGGAGCAGTTCTTC
TRBV4-2	TRBJ2-7	NA	15	NA	CASSQEGGSPYEQYF	TGTGCCAGCAGCCAAGAAGGTGGGTCACCGTACGAGCAGTACTTC
TRBV4-3	TRBJ1-3	once	17	NA	CASSQDRAGSSGNTIYF	TGCGCCAGCAGCCAAGATCGTGCGGGGAGCTCTGGAAACACCATATATTTT
TRBV4-2	TRBJ1-1	NA	14	NA	CASSQDPGNPEAFF	TGTGCCAGCAGCCAAGATCCAGGGAATCCTGAAGCTTTCTTT
TRBV28	TRBJ1-2	few	13	NA	CASSSDMHYGYTF	TGTGCCAGCAGTTCCGACATGCACTATGGCTACACCTTC
TRBV5-1	TRBJ1-2	NA	15	TRBD1	CASRNGTARNYGYTF	TGCGCCAGCAGAAATGGGACAGCCAGAAACTATGGCTACACCTTC
TRBV6-2/TRBV6-3	TRBJ2-1	NA	13	NA	CASSNPGGNEQFF	TGTGCCAGCAGTAACCCAGGGGGGAATGAGCAGTTCTTC
TRBV2	TRBJ1-5	NA	14	NA	CASSPRGGDQPQHF	TGTGCCAGCAGCCCTAGGGGCGGGGATCAGCCCCAGCATTTT
TRBV28	TRBJ1-5	NA	17	NA	CASSKWTWVRSNQPQHF	TGTGCCAGCAGTAAATGGACCTGGGTGAGGAGCAATCAGCCCCAGCATTTT
TRBV19	TRBJ1-4	NA	18	NA	CASSIPGQRRATNEKLFF	TGTGCCAGTAGTATACCAGGACAAAGAAGGGCAACTAATGAAAAACTGTTTTTT
TRBV18	TRBJ1-2	NA	13	TRBD1	CASSRGGDYGYTF	TGTGCCAGCTCACGAGGGGGCGACTATGGCTACACCTTC
TRBV3-1/TRBV3-2	TRBJ1-5	NA	15	NA	CASSQDAGYAQPQHF	TGTGCCAGCAGCCAAGACGCGGGGTACGCTCAGCCCCAGCATTTT